These 16 T cell receptor beta chains were all obtained from the same sample, sequenced in a study of cytomegalovirus exposure and HLA in healthy donors. The study ran its PCR with 60 Vbeta and 13 Jbeta primers. Assay used: immunoSEQ multiplex PCR; TCRdb lists only in-frame clones, some missing. This sample yields fewer than 200,000 clones, of which more than 80% are seen a single time; around 4.7% belongs to the top ten. The specimen was PBMCs. These receptors all come from a woman aged 18 to 35 in good health and CMV-seropositive.

This clone was recorded once. This rearrangement joins TRBV6-4 to TRBJ1-1, with D perhaps matching TRBD1 (5 bases). Trimming removed 6 bases at V and 6 bases at J, with 14 bases between. In germline, CDR1 is MRHNA, CDR2 SNTAGT. The CDR3 is made up of 13 amino acids. CDR3 in DNA: TGTGCCAGCAGCGCGAACGGGGGGGCTGAAGCTTTCTTT. The encoded protein is CASSANGGAEAFF.

The chain carries TRBV4-1 and TRBJ2-1; 10 bases align to TRBD2. V trimming: 0 bases; J trimming: 4 bases; junction bases outside the gene matches: 6. CDR1 and CDR2 from the germline V gene are MGHRA and YSYEKL. CDR3 length: 17 residues. CDR3 region: CASSQEASGGAYNEQFF. CDR3 in DNA: TGCGCCAGCAGCCAAGAGGCTAGCGGGGGCGCTTACAATGAGCAGTTCTTC.

This clone appeared once. The chain has TRBV19 and TRBJ1-6; possibly TRBD1 for D (6 bases). This CDR3 region has 14 residues. The germline gives CDR1 LNHDA, CDR2 SQIVND (reference sequence). V shed 3 bases and J shed 8 bases, with 11 bases lying between them. As DNA, the CDR3 is TGTGCCAGTAGTATTTCCAGGGGCGATTCACCCCTCCACTTT. This encodes CASSISRGDSPLHF.

This clone has just a few counts. The V gene is TRBV7-7, the J gene TRBJ2-5; weak D call: TRBD1 (5 bases). CDR3 length: 15 residues. From germline, CDR1 is SSHAT and CDR2 FNYEAQ (reference sequence). The germline V and J ends were trimmed by 1 base and 3 bases, with 12 bases remaining between them. The CDR3 is CASSLGTGAKETQYF. The CDR3 nucleotides read TGTGCCAGCAGCTTAGGAACAGGAGCTAAAGAGACCCAGTACTTC.

V usage is TRBV25-1 and J usage is TRBJ1-2; D uncertain. Trimming pared 8 bases from V and 6 bases from J, leaving 16 bases between. The CDR3 runs to 13 residues. Germline assignment: CDR1 MGHDK and CDR2 SYGVNS. CDR3 coding DNA: TGTGCCAGCGTGGCGGATGCGAGGGATGGCTACACCTTC. Protein: CASVADARDGYTF.

The V gene is TRBV4-1, the J gene TRBJ1-2; D is unresolved. The CDR3 spans 16 residues. Trimming removed 0 bases from V and 2 bases from J, with 13 bases in between. CDR1 and CDR2 from the germline V gene are MGHRA and YSYEKL. The CDR3 region is CASSQDGEYSNYGYTF. The CDR3 region has the DNA TGCGCCAGCAGCCAAGATGGAGAATACTCAAACTATGGCTACACCTTC.

V usage is TRBV27 and J usage is TRBJ1-1; maybe TRBD1 (6 bases). Germline-derived CDR1 and CDR2 are MNHEY and SMNVEV (reference sequence). CDR3 length: 17 amino acids. V was trimmed by 0 bases and J by 0 bases, leaving 14 bases between them. CDR3 nucleotide sequence: TGTGCCAGCAGTTTATCGCCCCCGAGGGGGATGAACACTGAAGCTTTCTTT. Protein sequence: CASSLSPPRGMNTEAFF.

The chain has TRBV13 and TRBJ2-7, with D tentatively TRBD2 (6 bases). V lost 0 bases and J lost 0, with 21 bases in between. The CDR3 contains 19 residues. Germline CDR1 reads PRHDT; CDR2 reads FYEKMQ (reference sequence). The CDR3 spells CASSLGSGTSRLSSYEQYF. CDR3 in DNA: TGTGCCAGCAGCTTAGGTTCCGGGACTTCCCGTTTAAGCTCCTACGAGCAGTACTTC.

The V call is TRBV7-2, the J call TRBJ1-2; D remains ambiguous. The CDR3 contains 19 residues. V lost 2 bases and J 0 bases, leaving 22 bases between the germline ends. The germline V gene encodes CDR1 SGHTA and CDR2 FQGNSA. This chain's CDR3 is CASSLNPYGGEWTNYGYTF. DNA for the CDR3: TGTGCCAGCAGCTTAAACCCATACGGCGGGGAATGGACTAACTATGGCTACACCTTC.

This clone was counted a few times. The V and J genes are TRBV4-1 and TRBJ1-4; possible D gene TRBD1, 5 bases. V shed 3 bases and J shed 8 bases, with 19 bases lying between them. The germline CDR1 and CDR2 sequences are MGHRA and YSYEKL. This CDR3 region has 16 residues. The CDR3: CASSQVIRGLGEKLFF. Here the CDR3 DNA reads TGCGCCAGCAGCCAGGTCATTCGGGGGTTAGGAGAAAAACTGTTTTTT.

V and J are TRBV4-3 and TRBJ2-1; TRBD1 agrees at 7 bases. Germline loops: CDR1 LGHNA, CDR2 YSLEER. Trimming removed 1 base from V and 1 base from J; junction bases left unmatched: 1. The CDR3 is made up of 15 amino acids. CDR3 sequence (DNA): TGCGCCAGCAGCCAAGGGACAGGTTCCTACAATGAGCAGTTCTTC. It is translated as CASSQGTGSYNEQFF.

This clone has a handful of counts. The chain joins TRBV4-2 to TRBJ2-1; 9 bases are a match to TRBD2. V lost 0 bases, J lost 2 bases, and 8 bases stayed unmatched. CDR3 size: 18 residues. Germline V gene data show CDR1 as LGHNA and CDR2 as YNFKEQ. As DNA, the CDR3 is TGTGCCAGCAGCCAAGATGTGAGCGGGGGGTACGCCTACAATGAGCAGTTCTTC. Protein sequence: CASSQDVSGGYAYNEQFF.

V gene TRBV4-3 combines with J gene TRBJ2-3; 9 nucleotides agree with TRBD2. Germline V gene sequence: CDR1 LGHNA, CDR2 YSLEER. V dropped 0 bases and J dropped 3; count of bases not matched to a gene: 7. This CDR3 contains 17 residues. CDR3 protein: CASSQDTLAGRTDTQYF. CDR3 in DNA: TGCGCCAGCAGCCAAGATACCCTAGCGGGGAGAACAGATACGCAGTATTTT.

The V and J genes are TRBV28 and TRBJ1-1; D is ambiguous. The germline V and J ends were trimmed by 3 bases and 7 bases, with 6 bases remaining between them. Germline lookup yields CDR1 MDHEN and CDR2 SYDVKM. The CDR3 runs 11 residues. For the CDR3, the DNA is TGTGCCAGCAGTTTGGGGAGTGAAGCTTTCTTT. This translates into CASSLGSEAFF. Using reference TRBV28 and TRBJ1-1 for the parts outside the CDR3, the full variable domain is DVKVTQSSRYLVKRTGEKVFLECVQDMDHENMFWYRQDPGLGLRLIYFSYDVKMKEKGDIPEGYSVSREKKERFSLILESASTNQTSMYLCASSLGSEAFFGQGTRLTVV.

The V gene is TRBV2, the J gene TRBJ1-1; a possible D gene is TRBD1 (6 bases). The CDR3 covers 15 residues. Trimming pared 0 bases from V and 4 bases from J, leaving 12 bases between. Germline lookup yields CDR1 SNHLY and CDR2 FYNNEI. The CDR3 loop is CASSEAPGGPTEAFF. The CDR3, as DNA: TGTGCCAGCAGTGAAGCCCCGGGGGGGCCCACTGAAGCTTTCTTT.

This clone was counted a few times. The chain is built from TRBV6-5 and TRBJ1-1, with D unclear. Germline V gene lookup returns CDR1 MNHEY and CDR2 SVGAGI. The CDR3 is made up of 13 amino acids. Trimming stripped 6 bases from V and 5 bases from J, with 13 bases between. This CDR3 is CASRARRGTEAFF. Here the CDR3 DNA reads TGTGCCAGCAGGGCGAGACGAGGGACTGAAGCTTTCTTT.